This TCR beta chain was sequenced during a study of siplizumab effects on memory and regulatory T cells. Profiling relied on immunoSEQ multiplex PCR, and the TCRdb table lists in-frame clones only, not all of them. The table shows 70,000 to 100,000 clones, with approximately 96% occurring only once. The material sequenced was naive CD4+ T cells sorted from blood. This clonotype originated in a human donor in good health.

CDR3 sequence (DNA): TGTGCCAGCAGCTTGGGAAGGGGCGGCTATGGCTACACCTTC. It encodes CASSLGRGGYGYTF. The chain combines TRBV7-2 with TRBJ1-2; D perhaps matches TRBD1 (5 bases). With 3 bases removed from V and 4 bases from J, the gap between germline ends came to 12 bases. The germline V gene encodes CDR1 SGHTA and CDR2 FQGNSA. CDR3 length: 14 residues.